The 27 T cell receptor beta chains reported below all come from one sample, sequenced in a study of blood T cells in healthy people across ages. The second PCR ran about 6 to 12 cycles with a sample-barcoded 5' primer and J-beta primers. Each CDR3 protein is one row after TCRdb ran MiXCR on the 5' RACE reads. The profile shows 950,000 to 1,200,000 distinct CDR3 sequences, roughly two fifths of them singletons. Material for sequencing was blood. Receptors originate from a man between 18 and 29 years old in good health.

The table lists this clonotype with a few counts. The chain joins TRBV6-5 to TRBJ2-6; 7 positions match TRBD1. CDR3 length equals 16 residues. V lost 3 bases, J lost 2 bases, and 4 bases stayed unmatched. Germline V gene data show CDR1 as MNHEY and CDR2 as SVGAGI. This CDR3 reads CASSYSQGTGANVLTF. DNA for the CDR3: TGTGCCAGCAGTTATTCACAGGGGACTGGGGCCAACGTCCTGACTTTC.

The V call is TRBV20-1, the J call TRBJ2-5; 8 positions agree with TRBD2. The CDR3 spans 15 residues. Germline trimming cut 2 bases from V and 5 bases from J; bases unmatched to any gene: 10. CDR1 is DFQATT, CDR2 SNEGSKA, per germline (reference sequence). The CDR3 DNA reads as TGCAGTGCTAGAAAGGGACTAGGGGTGGGGGAGACCCAGTACTTC. This codes for CSARKGLGVGETQYF.

This clonotype was observed a few times. The V gene is TRBV20-1, the J gene TRBJ2-1, with D tentatively TRBD1 (6 bases). Per the germline V gene, CDR1 is DFQATT and CDR2 is SNEGSKA (reference sequence). The CDR3 extends over 19 amino acids. V lost 1 base to trimming and J lost 3 bases, with 25 bases between them. As DNA, the CDR3 is TGCAGTGCTAGAGCCCTTGTACCGGGCAACAGGGACAACTACAATGAGCAGTTCTTC. It encodes CSARALVPGNRDNYNEQFF.

The chain recombines TRBV11-2 with TRBJ1-2; D is perhaps TRBD1 (5 bases). Deletions cut 5 bases from V and 8 bases from J, with 15 bases between. Germline V gene lookup returns CDR1 SGHAT and CDR2 FQNNGV. This CDR3 region has 13 residues. CDR3 region: CASSPRAGTGYTF. The DNA for the CDR3 is TGTGCCAGCAGCCCACGGGCGGGGACCGGCTACACCTTC.

The chain joins TRBV3-1 to TRBJ2-3, with D possibly being TRBD1 or TRBD2 (5 bases each). The CDR3 sequence is 13 residues long. Germline V gene sequence: CDR1 LGHDT, CDR2 YNNKEL (reference sequence). Trimming pared 1 base from V and 8 bases from J, leaving 10 bases between. The CDR3 region has the DNA TGTGCCAGCAGCCAAGGAGGGGTGGTTACGCAGTATTTT. It encodes CASSQGGVVTQYF.

This clonotype was counted only a few times. The chain has TRBV4-2 and TRBJ2-3, with TRBD2 identical over 14 bases. V lost 4 bases and J lost 4; bases outside the gene matches: 13. This CDR3 has 19 amino acids. The germline V gene encodes CDR1 LGHNA and CDR2 YNFKEQ. The CDR3 DNA follows: TGTGCCAGCAGCCCCTCGGGGACTAGCGGGGGTGGTTTCCCAGATACGCAGTATTTT. Translating gives CASSPSGTSGGGFPDTQYF.

This clonotype was seen repeatedly, ten times or more. J is TRBJ2-3 and V is TRBV29-1; possibly TRBD2 for D (5 bases). Germline V gives CDR1 SQVTM, CDR2 ANQGSEA. CDR3 length: 13 residues. V was clipped by 3 bases and J by 0 bases, with 7 bases between them. CDR3 loop: CSVDASSTDTQYF. The DNA for the CDR3 is TGCAGCGTTGACGCTAGCAGCACAGATACGCAGTATTTT.

The chain couples TRBV6-2 or TRBV6-3 to TRBJ1-1; TRBD1 matches at 7 bases. The CDR3 is 13 residues long. V lost 6 bases, J lost 6 bases, and 7 bases stayed unmatched. Looked up from germline, CDR1 is MNHEY and CDR2 is SVGEGT. CDR3 loop: CASSSDRVAEAFF. The CDR3 DNA reads as TGTGCCAGCAGCTCCGACAGGGTCGCTGAAGCTTTCTTT.

The gene calls are TRBV7-9 and TRBJ1-6, with a weak D call TRBD1 (5 bases). Deletions cut 1 base from V and 4 bases from J, with 8 bases between. This CDR3 is 15 amino acids long. The V gene's germline CDR1 is SEHNR and CDR2 FQNEAQ (reference sequence). The CDR3 DNA reads TGTGCCAGCAGCTTAGGGCAGGGTTATAATTCACCCCTCCACTTT. Its translation: CASSLGQGYNSPLHF.

The rearrangement uses TRBV3-1 and TRBJ1-1, with a weak D call TRBD1 (6 bases). This CDR3 spans 14 amino acids. Trimming pared 1 base from V and 7 bases from J, leaving 13 bases between. From germline, CDR1 is LGHDT and CDR2 YNNKEL (reference sequence). The CDR3 sequence is CASSQVGGSLEAFF. For the CDR3, the DNA is TGTGCCAGCAGCCAAGTAGGGGGGTCGCTTGAAGCTTTCTTT.

This clonotype was seen ten or more times. The DNA of the CDR3 is TGTGCCACTTTACCGGGGGCGGGACGGGACACTGAAGCTTTCTTT. This encodes CATLPGAGRDTEAFF. This sequence joins TRBV12-3 or TRBV12-4 and TRBJ1-1; a weak D match, TRBD1 (6 bases). The V gene lost 10 bases and the J gene lost 3 bases, with 21 bases spanning the gap. The CDR3 has 15 residues.

J is TRBJ2-7 and V is TRBV14; possible D gene TRBD1, 6 bases. The CDR3 extends over 16 amino acids. Trimming took 1 base from V and 5 from J, leaving 18 bases between them. CDR1 is SGHDN, CDR2 FVKESK, per germline. The CDR3 DNA follows: TGTGCCAGCAGCCAAGTGGCAGGGGCTGCTTACCACGAGCAGTACTTC. This gives the protein CASSQVAGAAYHEQYF. Full variable domain (rest looked up from reference TRBV14 and TRBJ2-7): EAGVTQFPSHSVIEKGQTVTLRCDPISGHDNLYWYRRVMGKEIKFLLHFVKESKQDESGMPNNRFLAERTGGTYSTLKVQPAELEDSGVYFCASSQVAGAAYHEQYFGPGTRLTVT.

The chain couples TRBV28 to TRBJ1-2, with 8 nucleotides matching TRBD1. The V and J ends lost 6 bases and 7 bases, in that order; junction bases with no gene match: 19. The CDR3 extends over 17 amino acids. Germline V gene lookup returns CDR1 MDHEN and CDR2 SYDVKM. CDR3 sequence: CASSLPPGTGLRLGYTF. The DNA for the CDR3 is TGTGCCAGCAGCTTACCCCCGGGGACAGGTCTCCGACTTGGCTACACCTTC.

The chain recombines TRBV4-3 with TRBJ2-2, with 7 bases that match TRBD1. The CDR3 runs to 17 residues. The germline CDR1 and CDR2 sequences are LGHNA and YSLEER. The V segment lost 0 bases and the J segment 4 bases; nucleotides outside the gene matches: 8. The CDR3 reads CASSQDSTGLVTGELFF. The CDR3 region has the DNA TGCGCCAGCAGCCAAGATTCGACAGGGCTGGTCACCGGGGAGCTGTTTTTT.

V gene TRBV25-1 combines with J gene TRBJ2-5, with D perhaps being TRBD1 or TRBD2 (5 bases each). The CDR3 is 13 residues long. Germline V gene data show CDR1 as MGHDK and CDR2 as SYGVNS. V lost 1 base and J 7 bases, leaving 10 bases between the germline ends. The CDR3 nucleotides are TGTGCCAGCAGTGAATTTGAGAGGGGGACCCAGTACTTC. Protein sequence: CASSEFERGTQYF.

The chain uses TRBV7-2 and TRBJ1-1; D is undetermined. This CDR3 has 14 amino acids. V shed 5 bases and J shed 7 bases, with 17 bases lying between them. Looked up from germline, CDR1 is SGHTA and CDR2 is FQGNSA. CDR3 nucleotide sequence: TGTGCCAGCAGCCCACTGACGGGGATTATTGAAGCTTTCTTT. It codes for CASSPLTGIIEAFF.

This clonotype was counted between two and nine times. The gene calls are TRBV7-9 and TRBJ1-4, with a possible D match to TRBD1 (5 bases). This CDR3 has 13 residues. The V and J ends lost 5 bases and 11 bases respectively, with 15 bases between them. The germline V gene has CDR1 SEHNR and CDR2 FQNEAQ (reference sequence). CDR3 loop: CASSREGFLKLFF. The DNA of the CDR3 is TGTGCCAGCAGCCGCGAGGGGTTTTTGAAACTGTTTTTT.

The gene calls are TRBV29-1 and TRBJ1-2; D is uncertain. CDR3 size: 12 residues. The germline gives CDR1 SQVTM, CDR2 ANQGSEA. Trimming pared 4 bases from V and 5 bases from J, leaving 11 bases between. CDR3 region: CSVVGLPYGYTF. CDR3 DNA sequence: TGCAGCGTTGTTGGGCTTCCTTATGGCTACACCTTC.

The gene calls are TRBV10-3 and TRBJ1-1; 9 bases match TRBD1. CDR3 length: 14 residues. V gave up 4 bases and J gave up 5 bases; unmatched junction bases: 5. CDR1 ENHRY and CDR2 SYGVKD come from the germline V gene. The CDR3 DNA is TGTGCCATCAGTGGGACAGGGGAGAGTACTGAAGCTTTCTTT. This translates into CAISGTGESTEAFF.

The sample holds a few counts of this clonotype. The chain carries TRBV7-2 and TRBJ1-2, with TRBD1 matching over 10 bases. The CDR3 is 13 residues long. From germline, CDR1 is SGHTA and CDR2 FQGNSA. J lost 8 bases, V lost 5 bases, and 5 bases had no gene match. The CDR3 DNA reads TGTGCCAGCAGCGCGGGACAGGGGCAAGGCTACACCTTC. It is translated as CASSAGQGQGYTF.

This chain connects TRBV6-6 to TRBJ2-5; D remains ambiguous. The germline V gene has CDR1 MNHNY and CDR2 SVGAGI (reference sequence). The germline V and J ends were trimmed by 7 bases and 5 bases, with 11 bases remaining between them. This CDR3 is built from 12 residues. CDR3 protein: CASIPLRETQYF. The CDR3 nucleotides read TGTGCCAGCATTCCCCTCCGGGAGACCCAGTACTTC.

The chain links TRBV27 to TRBJ1-1; D ambiguous. V was cut by 8 bases and J by 0 bases, with 13 bases left in between. Germline CDR1 is MNHEY and CDR2 is SMNVEV (reference sequence). CDR3 length: 14 amino acids. Written as DNA, the CDR3 is TGTGCCAGCTTGCCGCGGATAATGAACACTGAAGCTTTCTTT. This translates into CASLPRIMNTEAFF.

This clonotype was observed a handful of times. This chain uses TRBV7-8 with TRBJ2-7; TRBD1 is a possible D gene (5 bases). Germline-derived CDR1 and CDR2 are SGHVS and FQNEAQ. The CDR3 is 13 amino acids. The germline V and J ends were trimmed by 1 base and 6 bases, with 10 bases remaining between them. The CDR3 protein is CASSLGSGPEQYF. In nucleotides, the CDR3 is TGTGCCAGCAGCTTAGGATCAGGGCCCGAGCAGTACTTC.

J is TRBJ2-3 and V is TRBV12-3 or TRBV12-4, with D unclear. The CDR3 consists of 13 residues. The V end was cut by 5 bases, the J end by 2 bases, with 8 bases between. CDR3 coding DNA: TGTGCCAGCAGTACATCCTACACAGATACGCAGTATTTT. Translated: CASSTSYTDTQYF.

About this clonotype itself: A much larger clonotype is one base distant, so this may be a read error. J is TRBJ2-7 and V is TRBV29-1, with D uncertain. Germline values: CDR1 SQVTM, CDR2 ANQGSEA. The CDR3 is 15 amino acids. Trimming left V 0 bases short and J 5 bases short, with 17 bases between. CDR3 sequence: CSVEDGAQSLDEQYF. CDR3 DNA sequence: TGCAGCGTTGAAGATGGAGCACAGAGTTTGGACGAGCAGTACTTC.

J is TRBJ2-1 and V is TRBV7-2, with 11 positions matching TRBD2. The CDR3 contains 16 residues. The V gene's germline CDR1 is SGHTA and CDR2 FQGNSA. V was clipped by 4 bases and J by 7 bases; unmatched bases: 9. CDR3 region: CASSSLAGGLGNEQFF. For the CDR3, the DNA is TGTGCCAGCAGCTCTTTAGCGGGGGGGCTTGGAAATGAGCAGTTCTTC. The whole variable domain, filled in from reference TRBV7-2 and TRBJ2-1, reads GAGVSQSPSNKVTEKGKDVELRCDPISGHTALYWYRQSLGQGLEFLIYFQGNSAPDKSGLPSDRFSAERTGGSVSTLTIQRTQQEDSAVYLCASSSLAGGLGNEQFFGPGTRLTVL.

This clonotype showed up just a few times. The chain joins TRBV7-9 to TRBJ1-2; no reliable D call. Germline CDR1 is SEHNR and CDR2 is FQNEAQ (reference sequence). The V gene lost 2 bases and the J gene lost 5 bases, with 15 bases spanning the gap. The CDR3 length is 15 residues. CDR3: CASSLNPGILYGYTF. CDR3 DNA: TGTGCCAGCAGCTTAAACCCCGGGATCCTATATGGCTACACCTTC.